The 3 T cell receptor beta chains below were found in one sample sequenced in a study of T cell responses to AZD1222 COVID-19 vaccine. Here immunoSEQ multiplex PCR was the method, and the copy in TCRdb shows in-frame clones only, minus some. The profile shows 200,000 or so clones, about 94% of them singletons. The source material was peripheral blood, sampled on day 0 of AZD1222 vaccination. All receptors derive from an adult in good health.

The genes are TRBV28 and TRBJ2-7; 9 positions match TRBD2. The CDR3 runs to 15 residues. The germline V gene encodes CDR1 MDHEN and CDR2 SYDVKM. After removal of 8 bases from V and 4 bases from J, the junction contained 12 bases not matched to a gene. The CDR3 nucleotides read TGTGCCAGCGCCAGCGGCGGGAGGGCCGGGTACGAGCAGTACTTC. Translated, it gives CASASGGRAGYEQYF.

The CDR3 loop reads CASSLSGGLGTYEQYF. The CDR3 DNA sequence: TGTGCCAGCAGTTTAAGTGGTGGACTAGGGACCTACGAGCAGTACTTC. The chain combines TRBV28 with TRBJ2-7; TRBD2 aligns across 7 bases. The CDR3 has 16 amino acids. Looked up from germline, CDR1 is MDHEN and CDR2 is SYDVKM. Losses at the gene ends were 2 bases for V and 2 bases for J; bases not matched to a gene: 9. Looking up the rest from reference TRBV28 and TRBJ2-7 gives the full variable domain: DVKVTQSSRYLVKRTGEKVFLECVQDMDHENMFWYRQDPGLGLRLIYFSYDVKMKEKGDIPEGYSVSREKKERFSLILESASTNQTSMYLCASSLSGGLGTYEQYFGPGTRLTVT.

The V and J genes are TRBV7-2 and TRBJ2-3, with 7 bases aligning to TRBD2. This CDR3 has 12 residues. V gave up 10 bases and J gave up 5 bases; unmatched junction bases: 6. Germline CDR1 reads SGHTA; CDR2 reads FQGNSA. CDR3 sequence: CATGGRVDTQYF. CDR3 nucleotides: TGTGCCACTGGGGGGAGGGTAGATACGCAGTATTTT. Supplemented by reference TRBV7-2 and TRBJ2-3, the full variable domain reads GAGVSQSPSNKVTEKGKDVELRCDPISGHTALYWYRQSLGQGLEFLIYFQGNSAPDKSGLPSDRFSAERTGGSVSTLTIQRTQQEDSAVYLCATGGRVDTQYFGPGTRLTVL.